This T cell receptor (beta chain) came from a study of blood T cell repertoires in COVID-19. In the study overall: Samples came from the United States, Italy and Spain, spanning acute and convalescent COVID-19. From T cells, B-cell-depleted T cells, or PBMCs came the material, which was cDNA or gDNA.

Seattle participants joined during active infection and were tracked over time. The germline V gene encodes CDR1 LGHDT and CDR2 YNNKEL (reference sequence). V shed 2 bases and J 5 bases; nucleotides not matched to a gene: 3. The length of the CDR3 is 16 residues. Authors' analysis steps: Reference gene primer amplification in the assay estimated nucleated cell counts. Libraries were prepared by immunoSEQ multiplex PCR; TCRdb keeps only in-frame clonotypes and omits some of them. V and J calls and clone size are as listed in that table; D and trimming were resolved from the DNA. The sample consists of tens of thousands of clones, 88% of them appearing once.

This clonotype was obtained from a woman aged 55-70 years with COVID-19, enrolled during active disease. The V and J genes are TRBV3-1 (or the pseudogene TRBV3-2) and TRBJ2-2, with 12 bases fitting TRBD2. Sequencing input: peripheral blood. In DNA form, the CDR3 reads TGTGCCAGCAGCCAATTCACTAGCGGGAGGACCGGGGAGCTGTTTTTT. It yields the protein CASSQFTSGRTGELFF.